These 9 T cell receptor beta chains originate from one sample sequenced in a study of T cell responses to AZD1222 COVID-19 vaccine (dated by TCRdb to about 2021). The library relied on the immunoSEQ multiplex PCR assay. The table was pulled from immuneACCESS by TCRdb, which kept in-frame rearrangements only. Such tables lose some clones; where checked, under half of the loss comes from unresolved V genes, and the rest has no known cause. The sample includes roughly 100,000 clones, with 90% observed a single time. The ten largest clonotypes hold 4.8% of the sample. What this sample's time point label stands for: baseline before first vaccination. This material consisted of peripheral blood, taken on day 0 of AZD1222 vaccination. These receptors were taken from an adult in good health.

The V call is TRBV18, the J call TRBJ2-1, with D hard to call. Germline lookup yields CDR1 KGHSH and CDR2 LQKENI. Trimming shortened V by 2 bases and J by 6 bases, and 8 bases separated the two germline ends. This CDR3 region has 13 residues. CDR3 residues: CASSPGTSNEQFF. The CDR3 nucleotides read TGTGCCAGCTCACCAGGTACTTCCAATGAGCAGTTCTTC.

V usage is TRBV6-4 and J usage is TRBJ2-2, with D maybe TRBD2 (5 bases). Trimming left V 0 bases short and J 6 bases short, with 11 bases between. CDR1 and CDR2 (germline): MRHNA, SNTAGT. CDR3 length: 15 residues. The CDR3 protein is CASSDSPEGSGELFF. The CDR3 bases are TGTGCCAGCAGTGACTCCCCTGAGGGATCCGGGGAGCTGTTTTTT.

The CDR3 region has the DNA TGTGCCAGCAGCCAGGACAGGGGGCCCACTGAAGCTTTCTTT. Translating gives CASSQDRGPTEAFF. The V call is TRBV7-9, the J call TRBJ1-1, with 11 bases identical to TRBD1. J lost 4 bases, V lost 5 bases, and 3 bases had no gene match. Germline V gene lookup returns CDR1 SEHNR and CDR2 FQNEAQ (reference sequence). This CDR3 is 14 amino acids long. The full variable domain, with the rest looked up from reference TRBV7-9 and TRBJ1-1, is DTGVSQNPRHKITKRGQNVTFRCDPISEHNRLYWYRQTLGQGPEFLTYFQNEAQLEKSRLLSDRFSAERPKGSFSTLEIQRTEQGDSAMYLCASSQDRGPTEAFFGQGTRLTVV.

The rearrangement links TRBV5-1 to TRBJ1-1; D unclear. Germline V lookup: CDR1 SGHRS, CDR2 YFSETQ. V lost 4 bases and J lost 1, with 14 bases in between. CDR3 size: 15 residues. CDR3 DNA: TGCGCCAGCAGCATTTACAGAGGCGGGAACACTGAAGCTTTCTTT. Encoded protein: CASSIYRGGNTEAFF.

This chain links TRBV13 with TRBJ2-7; TRBD2 matches at 7 bases. CDR1 is PRHDT, CDR2 FYEKMQ, per germline (reference sequence). The J segment lost 1 base and the V segment lost 5 bases, leaving 11 bases of the junction unmatched. This CDR3 has 16 amino acids. As DNA, the CDR3 is TGTGCCAGCAGCCCACCAGGGCGGGGGAGTTCCTACGAGCAGTACTTC. Translating gives CASSPPGRGSSYEQYF. Filled out from reference TRBV13 and TRBJ2-7, the complete variable domain reads AAGVIQSPRHLIKEKRETATLKCYPIPRHDTVYWYQQGPGQDPQFLISFYEKMQSDKGSIPDRFSAQQFSDYHSELNMSSLELGDSALYFCASSPPGRGSSYEQYFGPGTRLTVT.

The CDR3 bases are TGTGCCAGCAGCCCCTGGGTGCTCCAAGAGACCCAGTACTTC. Its translation is CASSPWVLQETQYF. This rearrangement joins TRBV7-3 to TRBJ2-5; D ambiguous. Germline loops: CDR1 SGHTA, CDR2 FQGTGA. Trimming cost V 5 bases and J 1 base, with 11 bases left between them. The CDR3 runs to 14 residues. Full variable domain (outside the CDR3, taken from reference TRBV7-3 and TRBJ2-5): GAGVSQTPSNKVTEKGKYVELRCDPISGHTALYWYRQSLGQGPEFLIYFQGTGAADDSGLPNDRFFAVRPEGSVSTLKIQRTERGDSAVYLCASSPWVLQETQYFGPGTRLLVL.

The chain couples TRBV10-3 to TRBJ1-1; 7 nucleotides agree with TRBD1. Trimming cost V 2 bases and J 5 bases; bases outside gene matches: 5. This CDR3 contains 14 residues. The germline gives CDR1 ENHRY, CDR2 SYGVKD. The CDR3 here is CAISEDRDWTEAFF. The DNA for the CDR3 is TGTGCCATCAGTGAGGACAGGGATTGGACTGAAGCTTTCTTT.

This rearrangement joins TRBV29-1 to TRBJ1-1, with 9 bases identical to TRBD1. Germline lookup yields CDR1 SQVTM and CDR2 ANQGSEA. J lost 4 bases, V lost 6 bases, and 6 bases had no gene match. This CDR3 is built from 13 residues. CDR3 protein: CSVHRGLGTEAFF. DNA for the CDR3: TGCAGCGTCCACAGGGGGCTGGGCACTGAAGCTTTCTTT.

V usage is TRBV27 and J usage is TRBJ1-2; D is unresolved. CDR3 size: 15 residues. Germline CDR1 MNHEY, CDR2 SMNVEV (reference sequence). Trimming took off 2 bases at V and 4 bases at J, with 14 bases between the two ends. The CDR3 DNA is TGTGCCAGCAGTTTAAGAGCAGCGAGTGGCTATGGCTACACCTTC. This translates into CASSLRAASGYGYTF.